Each of the 19 T cell receptor beta chains below was sequenced from the same sample in a study of blood T cell repertoires in COVID-19. Assay: immunoSEQ multiplex PCR; the TCRdb copy retains only in-frame clones and omits some. The sample holds about 110,000 clones, about 80% seen once. Material: peripheral blood. These receptors were collected from a woman in her 70s with acute or convalescent COVID-19.

This clone appeared once. The chain employs TRBV2 and TRBJ1-4; D is ambiguous. CDR3 length: 14 amino acids. Trimming took 4 bases from V and 2 from J, leaving 8 bases between them. Looked up from germline, CDR1 is SNHLY and CDR2 is FYNNEI. CDR3 nucleotides: TGTGCCAGCAGTGCTCGGTGGACTAATGAAAAACTGTTTTTT. Translation: CASSARWTNEKLFF.

The rearrangement joins TRBV30 to TRBJ1-5; TRBD1 aligns across 7 bases. Germline V gene data show CDR1 as GTSNPN and CDR2 as SVGIG (reference sequence). The CDR3 totals 13 residues. V trimming: 5 bases; J trimming: 6 bases; junction bases outside the gene matches: 7. CDR3 coding DNA: TGTGCCTGGGGGACAGCAACGGGTCAGCCCCAGCATTTT. The encoded protein is CAWGTATGQPQHF. Variable domain in full (rest from reference TRBV30 and TRBJ1-5): SQTIHQWPATLVQPVGSPLSLECTVEGTSNPNLYWYRQAAGRGLQLLFYSVGIGQISSEVPQNLSASRPQDRQFILSSKKLLLSDSGFYLCAWGTATGQPQHFGDGTRLSIL.

This chain joins TRBV4-1 and TRBJ1-5; 7 bases fit TRBD1. This CDR3 contains 17 residues. Per the germline V gene, CDR1 is MGHRA and CDR2 is YSYEKL. J was trimmed by 0 bases and V by 1 base; bases with no gene match: 6. Here the CDR3 DNA reads TGCGCCAGCAGCCAAGTTAACGACAGGGATAGCAATCAGCCCCAGCATTTT. This translates into CASSQVNDRDSNQPQHF.

This clone showed up just a few times. The rearrangement uses TRBV25-1 and TRBJ1-6; TRBD1 is a possible D gene (5 bases). V lost 0 bases and J 0 bases, leaving 9 bases between the germline ends. The V gene's germline CDR1 is MGHDK and CDR2 SYGVNS. CDR3 length: 17 amino acids. In DNA, the CDR3 is TGTGCCAGCAGTGAATATGGGGGGAGCTCCTATAATTCACCCCTCCACTTT. Translating it yields CASSEYGGSSYNSPLHF.

The chain is built from TRBV7-9 and TRBJ1-6, with D possibly being TRBD1 (6 bases). The CDR3 spans 15 residues. Trimming left V 1 base short and J 7 bases short, with 11 bases between. The germline V gene encodes CDR1 SEHNR and CDR2 FQNEAQ (reference sequence). The CDR3 DNA reads TGTGCCAGCAGCTTAGACAAGGGGGGGAATTCACCCCTCCACTTT. Translated: CASSLDKGGNSPLHF.

This clone has only a few counts. This chain connects TRBV30 to TRBJ2-1; weak D call: TRBD2 (6 bases). The CDR3 is 15 amino acids. Trimming pared 4 bases from V and 8 bases from J, leaving 21 bases between. The germline V gene encodes CDR1 GTSNPN and CDR2 SVGIG (reference sequence). The CDR3 loop is CAWTPGTGSWDEQFF. DNA of the CDR3: TGTGCCTGGACCCCCGGGACTGGGTCTTGGGATGAGCAGTTCTTC.

This chain joins TRBV28 and TRBJ1-1; 7 positions agree with TRBD1. CDR1 is MDHEN and CDR2 is SYDVKM in the germline V gene. J lost 5 bases, V lost 10 bases, and 10 bases had no gene match. This CDR3 region has 13 residues. The CDR3 nucleotides are TGTGCCACCATCGACAGGGATAGGACTGAAGCTTTCTTT. It encodes CATIDRDRTEAFF.

In nucleotides, the CDR3 is TGTGCCAGCGGAAAGCCAGGGGAGGGGTACAATGAGCAGTTCTTC. This sequence encodes CASGKPGEGYNEQFF. The chain carries TRBV28 and TRBJ2-1; maybe TRBD2 (7 bases). The V gene lost 8 bases and the J gene lost 4 bases, with 18 bases spanning the gap. Germline V CDR1 and CDR2: MDHEN, SYDVKM. The CDR3 is made up of 15 amino acids.

The rearrangement links TRBV5-1 to TRBJ1-1; possible D gene TRBD1, 5 bases. The ends were cut back, 4 bases at V and 1 base at J, with 20 bases in the middle. This CDR3 comprises 17 residues. CDR1 SGHRS and CDR2 YFSETQ come from the germline V gene. CDR3 bases: TGCGCCAGCAGCCCTGGACACGGATCCATTCGGAACACTGAAGCTTTCTTT. Residues: CASSPGHGSIRNTEAFF. The full variable domain, its missing parts supplied by reference TRBV5-1 and TRBJ1-1, is KAGVTQTPRYLIKTRGQQVTLSCSPISGHRSVSWYQQTPGQGLQFLFEYFSETQRNKGNFPGRFSGRQFSNSRSEMNVSTLELGDSALYLCASSPGHGSIRNTEAFFGQGTRLTVV.

In this sample, this clone turned up once. The chain is built from TRBV7-9 and TRBJ2-1, with 7 bases lining up with TRBD2. Germline loops: CDR1 SEHNR, CDR2 FQNEAQ (reference sequence). Unmatched junction bases numbered 8, after V lost 8 bases and J lost 4 bases. The CDR3 is made up of 14 amino acids. The CDR3 DNA follows: TGTGCCAGCTTCCGGGAGGAGAATTACAATGAGCAGTTCTTC. Translation: CASFREENYNEQFF.

CDR3 protein: CASSGSSYEQYF. The CDR3, as DNA: TGCGCCAGCAGCGGGAGCTCCTACGAGCAGTACTTC. The rearrangement uses TRBV5-1 and TRBJ2-7; a weak D match, TRBD2 (5 bases). V was trimmed by 4 bases and J by 0 bases, leaving 5 bases between them. CDR1 and CDR2 from the germline V gene are SGHRS and YFSETQ. This CDR3 spans 12 amino acids.

This chain joins TRBV18 and TRBJ1-6; 8 bases agree with TRBD1. Germline trimming cut 0 bases from V and 7 bases from J; bases unmatched to any gene: 2. Germline assignment: CDR1 KGHSH and CDR2 LQKENI. This CDR3 has 15 amino acids. CDR3 DNA sequence: TGTGCCAGCTCACCACCGGGACAGGCCAATTCACCCCTCCACTTT. This gives the protein CASSPPGQANSPLHF. The whole variable domain, remainder taken from reference TRBV18 and TRBJ1-6, is NAGVMQNPRHLVRRRGQEARLRCSPMKGHSHVYWYRQLPEEGLKFMVYLQKENIIDESGMPKERFSAEFPKEGPSILRIQQVVRGDSAAYFCASSPPGQANSPLHFGNGTRLTVT.

The V and J genes are TRBV4-3 and TRBJ1-2; the match to TRBD1 covers 8 bases. The CDR3 covers 16 residues. V shed 0 bases and J 8 bases; nucleotides not matched to a gene: 11. CDR1 and CDR2 (germline): LGHNA, YSLEER. The CDR3: CASSQDSPGGYRGYTF. As DNA, the CDR3 is TGCGCCAGCAGCCAAGATAGCCCAGGGGGCTATCGCGGCTACACCTTC.

The CDR3 here is CASSGSSYNEQFF. The CDR3 DNA reads TGTGCCAGCAGCGGGAGCTCCTACAATGAGCAGTTCTTC. This rearrangement joins TRBV7-3 to TRBJ2-1, with D tentatively TRBD2 (5 bases). Germline CDR1 and CDR2: SGHTA and FQGTGA. The germline V and J ends were trimmed by 5 bases and 0 bases, with 5 bases remaining between them. The CDR3 runs 13 residues.

V gene TRBV28 combines with J gene TRBJ2-3; 7 nucleotides align to TRBD1. The germline V gene encodes CDR1 MDHEN and CDR2 SYDVKM. V lost 6 bases and J lost 3; bases outside the gene matches: 0. This CDR3 has 12 amino acids. The CDR3 is CASRGQTDTQYF. For the CDR3, the DNA is TGTGCCAGCAGGGGACAGACAGATACGCAGTATTTT.

The V gene is TRBV7-2, the J gene TRBJ2-7; 9 bases line up with TRBD2. The V segment lost 5 bases and the J segment 6 bases; nucleotides outside the gene matches: 8. CDR3 length: 14 amino acids. In germline, CDR1 is SGHTA, CDR2 FQGNSA. The CDR3 nucleotides are TGTGCCAGCAGCCGCCTACTAGCGGGCTCCGAGCAGTACGTC. Protein: CASSRLLAGSEQYV.

The CDR3 DNA reads as TGTGCCAGCAGCGACCGGACAGGGGGATACAATGAGCAGTTCTTC. Its protein is CASSDRTGGYNEQFF. The chain uses TRBV7-2 and TRBJ2-1; the match to TRBD1 covers 10 bases. The CDR3 contains 15 residues. The germline V gene encodes CDR1 SGHTA and CDR2 FQGNSA. Losses at the gene ends were 5 bases for V and 4 bases for J; bases not matched to a gene: 5. Full variable domain (missing parts from reference TRBV7-2 and TRBJ2-1): GAGVSQSPSNKVTEKGKDVELRCDPISGHTALYWYRQSLGQGLEFLIYFQGNSAPDKSGLPSDRFSAERTGGSVSTLTIQRTQQEDSAVYLCASSDRTGGYNEQFFGPGTRLTVL.

The rearrangement links TRBV7-2 to TRBJ1-4; 9 bases line up with TRBD1. Trimming cost V 1 base and J 3 bases; bases outside gene matches: 6. There are 17 residues in the CDR3. Germline V CDR1 and CDR2: SGHTA, FQGNSA. Here the CDR3 reads CASSLGRNRGPNEKLFF. CDR3 in DNA: TGTGCCAGCAGCTTAGGTCGGAACAGGGGGCCTAATGAAAAACTGTTTTTT.

This rearrangement joins TRBV7-3 to TRBJ1-1; D is unclear. CDR3 length equals 13 residues. V was pared by 1 base and J by 4 bases, with 7 bases between. CDR1 is SGHTA, CDR2 FQGTGA, per germline. The CDR3 is CASSLSGSTEAFF. CDR3 sequence (DNA): TGTGCCAGCAGCTTAAGCGGGAGCACTGAAGCTTTCTTT.